This TCR beta chain comes out of a study of siplizumab effects on memory and regulatory T cells. V lost 2 bases and J 1 base, leaving 9 bases between the germline ends. The germline CDR1 and CDR2 sequences are SGHKS and YYEKEE (reference sequence). This CDR3 has 14 amino acids. Sequencing used immunoSEQ multiplex PCR; TCRdb keeps in-frame clones, though not all of them. The sample comprises nearly 95,000 clones, 90% to 95% of which are singletons, and around 0.3% rests with the top ten. The chain recombines TRBV5-5 with TRBJ1-1; D is undetermined. The source material was non-Treg CD4+ T cells sorted from blood. This receptor was obtained from a human donor in good health. The CDR3 DNA is TGTGCCAGCAGCTTTAACGGGGAGAACACTGAAGCTTTCTTT. As protein: CASSFNGENTEAFF.